This passage covers 3 T cell receptor beta chains from one sample sequenced in a study of monozygotic twins with inflammatory bowel disease. TCRdb re-analyzed the 5' RACE reads; it lists each CDR3 protein once, without DNA. This repertoire comprises hundreds of thousands of distinct CDR3 sequences; its ten largest clones make up 2% to 2.5%. Sequencing input: blood. The receptor source for this set is a human donor with ulcerative colitis or Crohn's disease, or a healthy co-twin of an affected twin (not recorded which).

CDR3 protein: CASSLQGGTAEAFF. The chain links TRBV5-1 to TRBJ1-1. Germline CDR1 SGHRS, CDR2 YFSETQ. The length of the CDR3 is 14 residues.

The rearrangement links TRBV7-2 to TRBJ2-1; with no DNA, the TCRdb D assignment of TRBD1 cannot be verified. Germline V gene sequence: CDR1 SGHTA, CDR2 FQGNSA. The CDR3 is 15 amino acids. The CDR3 loop reads CASNNQAHSYNEQFF.

The rearrangement uses TRBV7-2 and TRBJ2-1; TCRdb reports TRBD1, a call that lacks DNA to check it against. This CDR3 spans 15 amino acids. Germline CDR1 is SGHTA and CDR2 is FQGNSA. The CDR3 protein is CASSLSGGDYNEQFF.